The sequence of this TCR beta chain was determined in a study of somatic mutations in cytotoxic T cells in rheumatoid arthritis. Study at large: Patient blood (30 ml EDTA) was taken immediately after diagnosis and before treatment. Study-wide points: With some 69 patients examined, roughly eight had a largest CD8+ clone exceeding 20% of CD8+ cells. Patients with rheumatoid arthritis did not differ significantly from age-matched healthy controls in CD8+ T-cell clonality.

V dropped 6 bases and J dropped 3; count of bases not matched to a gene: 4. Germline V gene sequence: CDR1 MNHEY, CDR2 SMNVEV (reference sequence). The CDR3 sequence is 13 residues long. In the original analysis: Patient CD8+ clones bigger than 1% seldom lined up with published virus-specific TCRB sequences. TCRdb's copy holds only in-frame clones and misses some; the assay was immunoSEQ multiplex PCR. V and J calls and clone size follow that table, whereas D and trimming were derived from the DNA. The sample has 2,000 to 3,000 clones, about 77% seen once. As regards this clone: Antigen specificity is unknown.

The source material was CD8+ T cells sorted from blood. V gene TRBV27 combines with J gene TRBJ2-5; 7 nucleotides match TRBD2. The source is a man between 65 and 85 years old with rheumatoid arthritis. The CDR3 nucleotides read TGTGCCAGCAGGCGGGAGAATGAAGAGACCCAGTACTTC. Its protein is CASRRENEETQYF.